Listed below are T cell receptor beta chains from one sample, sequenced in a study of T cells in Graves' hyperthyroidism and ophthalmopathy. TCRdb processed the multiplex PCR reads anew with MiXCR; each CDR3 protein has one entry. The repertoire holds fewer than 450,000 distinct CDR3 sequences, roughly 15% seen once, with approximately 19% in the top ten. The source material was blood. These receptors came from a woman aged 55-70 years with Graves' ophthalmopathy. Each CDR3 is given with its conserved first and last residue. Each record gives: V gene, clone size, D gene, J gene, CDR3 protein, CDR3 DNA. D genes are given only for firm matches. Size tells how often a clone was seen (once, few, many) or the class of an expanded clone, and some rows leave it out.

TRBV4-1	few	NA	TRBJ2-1	CASSQVLRSGSREQFF	TGCGCCAGCAGCCAAGTGCTCAGATCGGGGTCCCGGGAGCAGTTCTTC
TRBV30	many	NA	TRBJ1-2	CAWSERGNYGYTF	TGTGCCTGGAGTGAGAGGGGAAACTATGGCTACACCTTC
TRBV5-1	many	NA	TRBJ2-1	CASSRDGSYNEQFF	TGCGCCAGCAGCAGGGACGGGTCCTACAATGAGCAGTTCTTC
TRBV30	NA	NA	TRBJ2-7	CAWSVIGDCEQYF	TGTGCCTGGAGTGTAATTGGGGATTGCGAGCAGTACTTC
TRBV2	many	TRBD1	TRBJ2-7	CASSEVQGAPGEQYF	TGTGCCAGCAGTGAAGTACAGGGGGCGCCAGGCGAGCAGTACTTC
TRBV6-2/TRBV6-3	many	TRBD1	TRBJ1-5	CASSYPGTGRNQPQHF	TGTGCCAGCAGTTACCCTGGGACAGGGCGGAATCAGCCCCAGCATTTT
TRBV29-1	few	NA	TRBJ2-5	CSVGTAQETQYF	TGCAGCGTTGGTACAGCCCAAGAGACCCAGTACTTC
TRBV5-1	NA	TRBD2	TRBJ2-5	CASSTYRAGGGETQYF	TGCGCCAGCAGCACCTATCGGGCGGGAGGTGGGGAGACCCAGTACTTC
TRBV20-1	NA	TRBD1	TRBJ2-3	CSASDRATGTDTQYF	TGCAGTGCATCCGACAGGGCGACGGGCACAGATACGCAGTATTTT
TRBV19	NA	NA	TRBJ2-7	CASKQGRGTYEQYF	TGTGCCAGTAAGCAGGGTAGAGGAACCTACGAGCAGTACTTC
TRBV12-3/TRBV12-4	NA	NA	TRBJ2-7	CASSPGTPSYEQYF	TGTGCCAGCAGTCCTGGGACCCCGTCCTACGAGCAGTACTTC
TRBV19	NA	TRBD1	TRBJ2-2	CASSMTGSRTGELFF	TGTGCCAGTAGTATGACAGGGTCGCGCACCGGGGAGCTGTTTTTT
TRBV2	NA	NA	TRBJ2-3	CAAPSEAGFITDTQYF	TGTGCCGCCCCTAGCGAGGCGGGCTTCATCACAGATACGCAGTATTTT
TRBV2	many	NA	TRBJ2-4	CASRAFSGSGANIQYF	TGTGCCAGCAGAGCATTTTCGGGGTCGGGGGCAAACATTCAGTACTTC
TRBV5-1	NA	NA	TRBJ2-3	CASSLSRDRLFNTQYF	TGCGCCAGCAGCTTAAGCCGCGACAGGCTGTTCAATACGCAGTATTTT
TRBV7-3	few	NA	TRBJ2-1	CASSSNRGRNEQFF	TGTGCCAGCAGCTCCAACCGGGGGAGGAATGAGCAGTTCTTC